This T cell receptor beta chain was identified in a study of blood T cell repertoires in COVID-19. As originally analysed: Amplification with reference gene primers provided the estimates of nucleated cell counts. Assay used: immunoSEQ multiplex PCR; TCRdb lists only in-frame clones, some missing. The V and J calls and the clone size are those of that table, but D and trimming were determined from the DNA. The sample lists some 200,000 clones, about three quarters seen once, with over 7% in the top ten. This clone has only one observation. The TCR sequence derives from a woman aged 70 to 79 with acute or convalescent COVID-19. Sequencing was done on a sample of peripheral blood.

This CDR3 reads CASSLDPGGANTF. CDR3 coding DNA: TGTGCCAGCAGCTTAGACCCGGGAGGGGCCAACACCTTC. This chain connects TRBV7-6 to TRBJ1-2, with a possible D match to TRBD1 (5 bases). The CDR3 consists of 13 residues. Deletions cut 1 base from V and 12 bases from J, with 15 bases between. The germline CDR1 and CDR2 sequences are SGHVS and FNYEAQ.